The clone carrying this T cell receptor beta chain was seen many times. Unique molecular identifiers were affixed to discrete cDNA molecules within the library. TCRdb recomputed calls from the 5' RACE reads with MiXCR, one row per CDR3 protein. Altogether about 140,000 distinct CDR3 sequences are present, about 4.3% being singletons, with the ten largest covering over 1.1%. RNA extraction used unfractionated whole blood as the source of total RNA. The entry originates in a study of human T cells and chemical hapten exposure. Germline CDR1 and CDR2: SEHNR and FQNEAQ (reference sequence). The length of the CDR3 is 13 residues. V shed 5 bases, J shed 7 bases, and the junction held 7 bases outside the gene matches.

This chain connects TRBV7-9 to TRBJ1-1; the match to TRBD1 covers 7 bases. The clonotype comes from a female donor in good health. The CDR3 region is CASSGDRVDEAFF. The CDR3 DNA reads TGTGCCAGCAGCGGTGACAGGGTCGATGAAGCTTTCTTT. The full variable domain, completed using reference TRBV7-9 and TRBJ1-1, is DTGVSQNPRHKITKRGQNVTFRCDPISEHNRLYWYRQTLGQGPEFLTYFQNEAQLEKSRLLSDRFSAERPKGSFSTLEIQRTEQGDSAMYLCASSGDRVDEAFFGQGTRLTVV.